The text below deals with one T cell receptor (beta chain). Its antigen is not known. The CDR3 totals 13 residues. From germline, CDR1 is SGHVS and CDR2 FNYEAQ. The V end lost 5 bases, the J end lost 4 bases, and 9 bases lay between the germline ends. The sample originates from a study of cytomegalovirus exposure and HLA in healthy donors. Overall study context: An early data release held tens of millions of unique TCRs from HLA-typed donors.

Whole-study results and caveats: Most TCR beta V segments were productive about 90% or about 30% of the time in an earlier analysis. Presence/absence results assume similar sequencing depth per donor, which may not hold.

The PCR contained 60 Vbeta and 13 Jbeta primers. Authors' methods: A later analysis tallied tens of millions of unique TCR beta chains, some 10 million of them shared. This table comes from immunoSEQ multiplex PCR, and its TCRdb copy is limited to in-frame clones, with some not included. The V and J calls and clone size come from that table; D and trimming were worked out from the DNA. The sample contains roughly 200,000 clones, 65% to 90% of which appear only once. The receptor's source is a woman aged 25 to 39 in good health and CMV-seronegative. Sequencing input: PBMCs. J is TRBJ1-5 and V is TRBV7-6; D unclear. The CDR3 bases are TGTGCCAGCAGCATTTCACAAAATCAGCCCCAGCATTTT. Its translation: CASSISQNQPQHF.